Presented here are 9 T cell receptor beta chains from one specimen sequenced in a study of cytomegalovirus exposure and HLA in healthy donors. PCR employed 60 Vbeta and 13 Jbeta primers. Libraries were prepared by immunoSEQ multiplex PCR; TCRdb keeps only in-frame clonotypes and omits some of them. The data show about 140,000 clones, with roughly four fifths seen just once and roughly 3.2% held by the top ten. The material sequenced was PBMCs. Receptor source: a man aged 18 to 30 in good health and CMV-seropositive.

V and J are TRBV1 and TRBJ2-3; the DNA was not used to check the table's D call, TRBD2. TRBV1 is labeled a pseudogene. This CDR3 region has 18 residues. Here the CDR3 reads CTSSQGSGLAGLTDTQYF. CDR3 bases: TGCACCAGCAGCCAAGGATCGGGCCTAGCGGGCCTCACAGATACGCAGTATTTT.

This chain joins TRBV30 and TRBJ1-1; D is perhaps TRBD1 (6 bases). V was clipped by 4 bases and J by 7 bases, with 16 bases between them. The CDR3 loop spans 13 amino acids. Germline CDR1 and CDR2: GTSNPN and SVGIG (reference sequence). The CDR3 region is CAWTVKGGSEAFF. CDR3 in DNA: TGTGCCTGGACCGTCAAGGGGGGGAGTGAAGCTTTCTTT.

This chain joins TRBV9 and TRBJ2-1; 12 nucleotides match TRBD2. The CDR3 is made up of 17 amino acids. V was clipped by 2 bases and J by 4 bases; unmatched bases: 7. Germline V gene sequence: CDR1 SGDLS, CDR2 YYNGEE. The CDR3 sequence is CASSVKTSGSGYNEQFF. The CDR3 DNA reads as TGTGCCAGCAGCGTCAAGACTAGCGGGAGTGGGTACAATGAGCAGTTCTTC.

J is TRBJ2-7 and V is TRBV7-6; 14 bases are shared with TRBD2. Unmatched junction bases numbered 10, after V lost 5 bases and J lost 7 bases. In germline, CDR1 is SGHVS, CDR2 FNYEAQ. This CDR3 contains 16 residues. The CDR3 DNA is TGTGCCAGCAGCCTAAAGGGACTAGCGGGAGTTGGGGAGCAGTACTTC. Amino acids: CASSLKGLAGVGEQYF.

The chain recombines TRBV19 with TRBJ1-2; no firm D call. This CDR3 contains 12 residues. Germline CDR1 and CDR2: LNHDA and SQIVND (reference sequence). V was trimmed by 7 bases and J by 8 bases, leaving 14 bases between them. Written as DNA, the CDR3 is TGTGCCAGTATTGGGATCGGAGGCGGCTACACCTTC. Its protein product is CASIGIGGGYTF.

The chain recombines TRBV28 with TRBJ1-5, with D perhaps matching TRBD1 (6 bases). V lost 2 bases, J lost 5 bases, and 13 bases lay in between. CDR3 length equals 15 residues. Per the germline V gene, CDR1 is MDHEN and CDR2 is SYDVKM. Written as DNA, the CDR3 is TGTGCCAGCAGTTTACGACTCAGGGGAGATCAGCCCCAGCATTTT. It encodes CASSLRLRGDQPQHF.

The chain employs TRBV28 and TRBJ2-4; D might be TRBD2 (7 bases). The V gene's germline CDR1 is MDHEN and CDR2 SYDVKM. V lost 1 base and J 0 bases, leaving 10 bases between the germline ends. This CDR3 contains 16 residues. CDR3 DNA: TGTGCCAGCAGTTTATCCGGGGGGCTAGCCAAAAACATTCAGTACTTC. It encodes CASSLSGGLAKNIQYF. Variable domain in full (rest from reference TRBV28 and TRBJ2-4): DVKVTQSSRYLVKRTGEKVFLECVQDMDHENMFWYRQDPGLGLRLIYFSYDVKMKEKGDIPEGYSVSREKKERFSLILESASTNQTSMYLCASSLSGGLAKNIQYFGAGTRLSVL.

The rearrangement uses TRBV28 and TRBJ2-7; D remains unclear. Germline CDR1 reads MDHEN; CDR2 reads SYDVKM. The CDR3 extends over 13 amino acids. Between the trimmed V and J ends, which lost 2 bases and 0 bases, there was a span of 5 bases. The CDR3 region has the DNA TGTGCCAGCAGTTTACCTAGCTCCTACGAGCAGTACTTC. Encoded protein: CASSLPSSYEQYF.

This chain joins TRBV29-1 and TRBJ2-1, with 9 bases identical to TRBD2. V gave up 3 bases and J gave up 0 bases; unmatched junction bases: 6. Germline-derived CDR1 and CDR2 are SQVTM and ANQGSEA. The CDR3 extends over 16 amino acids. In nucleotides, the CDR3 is TGCAGCGTTGACAGGGCGGGAGGGAGCTCCTACAATGAGCAGTTCTTC. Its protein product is CSVDRAGGSSYNEQFF.